Below, one TCR beta chain is given with its context. Its target is unknown. The data were taken from a study of shared clonotypes between healthy human individuals. Study-wide points: Generation probabilities of non-shared clonotypes were lower (relative to those shared by all four donors).

CD45RO-negative CD8 cells positively selected for CCR7 made up the naive population, which excluded terminally differentiated effector memory CD45RA+ cells. Adults of Caucasian background living in Nashville, Tennessee made up all donors. CDR3 length: 11 residues. In germline, CDR1 is SNHLY, CDR2 FYNNEI. Deletions cut 7 bases from V and 4 bases from J, with 8 bases between. This table comes from immunoSEQ multiplex PCR, and its TCRdb copy is limited to in-frame clones, with some not included. The table lists around 2.1 million clones, 90% to 95% of them singletons. The sequence came from a man aged 18-30 years in good health. Some clones in this sample may be carry-over from other donors' samples. The rearrangement joins TRBV2 to TRBJ2-7, with unresolved D. Input material: naive CD8+ T cells from PBMCs. Here the CDR3 DNA reads TGTGCCAGCACAGGAGAGTACGAGCAGTACTTC. Its protein is CASTGEYEQYF.